These 7 T cell receptor beta chains were all obtained from the same sample, sequenced in a study of blood T cells in healthy people across ages. With a J-beta primer mix and a sample-barcoded 5' primer, a second PCR ran about 6 to 11 cycles. One entry per CDR3 protein results from TCRdb running MiXCR on the 5' RACE reads. Of roughly 900,000 distinct CDR3 sequences listed, 48% are singletons. Sequencing was carried out using blood. These receptors all come from a man aged 25-40 years in good health.

The chain couples TRBV28 to TRBJ1-2; maybe TRBD1 (5 bases). The germline CDR1 and CDR2 sequences are MDHEN and SYDVKM. Trimming stripped 8 bases from V and 6 bases from J, with 13 bases between. The CDR3 is 12 residues long. The CDR3 spells CASLRGLDGYTF. The DNA of the CDR3 is TGTGCCAGCTTACGGGGGTTGGATGGCTACACCTTC.

The J gene is TRBJ2-3, the V gene TRBV30, with a weak D call TRBD1 (6 bases). V lost 5 bases and J lost 1, with 10 bases in between. The length of the CDR3 is 13 residues. The germline CDR1 and CDR2 sequences are GTSNPN and SVGIG (reference sequence). The CDR3 loop is CAWEYRGTDTQYF. The CDR3 coding sequence is TGTGCCTGGGAATACAGGGGCACAGATACGCAGTATTTT.

V usage is TRBV9 and J usage is TRBJ1-1; a weak D match, TRBD1 (6 bases). The CDR3 loop spans 14 amino acids. Trimming took 3 bases from V and 4 from J, leaving 13 bases between them. Germline V lookup: CDR1 SGDLS, CDR2 YYNGEE. The CDR3 is CASSAREGGTEAFF. The DNA of the CDR3 is TGTGCCAGCAGCGCCAGGGAGGGGGGCACTGAAGCTTTCTTT. Full variable domain (remainder filled in from reference TRBV9 and TRBJ1-1): DSGVTQTPKHLITATGQRVTLRCSPRSGDLSVYWYQQSLDQGLQFLIQYYNGEERAKGNILERFSAQQFPDLHSELNLSSLELGDSALYFCASSAREGGTEAFFGQGTRLTVV.

In this sample, this clonotype turned up a few times. The J gene is TRBJ2-3, the V gene TRBV28; no definite D call. Germline CDR1 reads MDHEN; CDR2 reads SYDVKM. The CDR3 loop spans 16 amino acids. V was cut by 3 bases and J by 2 bases, with 15 bases left in between. The CDR3 protein is CASSFSRAILTDTQYF. DNA for the CDR3: TGTGCCAGCAGTTTTTCCCGGGCGATACTCACAGATACGCAGTATTTT.

Concerning this clonotype itself: This may come from a read error, since a much larger clone is one base off. J is TRBJ2-5 and V is TRBV20-1; 14 nucleotides align to TRBD2. Germline V gene data show CDR1 as DFQATT and CDR2 as SNEGSKA (reference sequence). This CDR3 region has 14 residues. CDR3 sequence reads: CSGRLAGGVEAQYF. The CDR3 coding sequence is TGCAGTGGCCGACTAGCGGGGGGGGTAGAGGCCCAGTACTTC.

This chain uses TRBV4-1 with TRBJ2-7; D is possibly TRBD2 (7 bases). The CDR3 consists of 16 residues. Germline values: CDR1 MGHRA, CDR2 YSYEKL. V was trimmed by 0 bases and J by 2 bases, leaving 14 bases between them. The CDR3: CASSQDRRGPTYEQYF. The CDR3 bases are TGCGCCAGCAGCCAAGATCGGCGGGGGCCAACCTACGAGCAGTACTTC.

This chain connects TRBV7-9 to TRBJ2-5, with 9 bases that match TRBD2. Looked up from germline, CDR1 is SEHNR and CDR2 is FQNEAQ (reference sequence). The CDR3 has 16 amino acids. V was pared by 3 bases and J by 1 base, with 6 bases of the junction left unmatched. CDR3: CASSFNSGGTQETQYF. The CDR3, as DNA: TGTGCCAGCAGCTTTAATAGCGGGGGTACCCAAGAGACCCAGTACTTC.